Presented here are 26 T cell receptor beta chains from one specimen sequenced in a study of blood T cell repertoires in COVID-19. Method: immunoSEQ multiplex PCR; TCRdb's copy keeps in-frame clones and lacks some. Of about 52,000 clones listed, nearly 90% are singletons. The sequencing input was peripheral blood. The source of these receptors is a man at least 80 years old with active or convalescent COVID-19.

The chain is built from TRBV9 and TRBJ1-3; no clear D. Germline V gene data show CDR1 as SGDLS and CDR2 as YYNGEE. V gave up 4 bases and J gave up 2 bases, with 16 bases separating them. The CDR3 runs 16 residues. CDR3 DNA sequence: TGTGCCAGCAGCCCGTCCCCTCGAGGGCCTGGAAACACCATATATTTT. Translation gives CASSPSPRGPGNTIYF.

The chain is built from TRBV5-1 and TRBJ1-1; D not certain. Between the trimmed V and J ends, which lost 0 bases and 1 base, there was a span of 7 bases. This CDR3 region has 14 residues. Germline V gene lookup returns CDR1 SGHRS and CDR2 YFSETQ. CDR3 nucleotide sequence: TGCGCCAGCAGCTTGGCCCTAGGGAACACTGAAGCTTTCTTT. Encoded protein: CASSLALGNTEAFF.

This chain connects TRBV29-1 to TRBJ2-2; 7 nucleotides align to TRBD1. CDR1 and CDR2 (germline): SQVTM, ANQGSEA. Trimming took 4 bases from V and 2 from J; bases not matched to a gene: 4. The CDR3 loop spans 14 amino acids. The CDR3 coding sequence is TGCAGCGTTGCGGGACAGAAAAACACCGGGGAGCTGTTTTTT. This translates into CSVAGQKNTGELFF.

The chain links TRBV6-5 to TRBJ2-1, with TRBD2 identical over 10 bases. This CDR3 is built from 15 residues. Per the germline V gene, CDR1 is MNHEY and CDR2 is SVGAGI. Trimming at V came to 7 bases and at J to 3 bases, leaving 6 bases not matched to a gene. The CDR3: CASTRTSGIYNEQFF. As DNA, the CDR3 is TGTGCCAGCACCCGGACTAGCGGAATCTACAATGAGCAGTTCTTC.

This chain links TRBV29-1 with TRBJ1-3; 7 bases match TRBD1. Germline-derived CDR1 and CDR2 are SQVTM and ANQGSEA. J was trimmed by 0 bases and V by 4 bases; bases with no gene match: 6. The CDR3 is made up of 15 amino acids. CDR3 DNA sequence: TGCAGCGTTGGACAGGGCTTAGACTCTGGAAACACCATATATTTT. Translated: CSVGQGLDSGNTIYF.

This rearrangement joins TRBV4-2 to TRBJ1-5; D uncertain. CDR3 size: 15 residues. V lost 0 bases and J 0 bases, leaving 6 bases between the germline ends. Germline V gene lookup returns CDR1 LGHNA and CDR2 YNFKEQ. The CDR3 loop is CASSQEFVSNQPQHF. The CDR3 nucleotides are TGTGCCAGCAGCCAAGAATTCGTTAGCAATCAGCCCCAGCATTTT.

This sequence joins TRBV11-2 and TRBJ2-5, with 9 bases lining up with TRBD1. CDR3 length: 15 residues. CDR1 SGHAT and CDR2 FQNNGV come from the germline V gene. Germline trimming cut 6 bases from V and 4 bases from J; bases unmatched to any gene: 9. The CDR3 protein is CASSPWTGEGETQYF. CDR3 sequence (DNA): TGTGCCAGCAGTCCGTGGACAGGGGAGGGAGAGACCCAGTACTTC.

This clone showed up just a few times. The rearrangement links TRBV2 to TRBJ2-7; D is uncertain. Trimming cost V 3 bases and J 6 bases, with 6 bases left between them. CDR1 is SNHLY, CDR2 FYNNEI, per germline. This CDR3 has 11 residues. This CDR3 reads CASSDPFEQYF. The CDR3 region has the DNA TGTGCCAGCAGTGATCCGTTCGAGCAGTACTTC.

This rearrangement joins TRBV7-2 to TRBJ2-7; 8 bases are shared with TRBD1. Germline V gene data show CDR1 as SGHTA and CDR2 as FQGNSA. After removal of 4 bases from V and 5 bases from J, the junction contained 10 bases not matched to a gene. This CDR3 region has 15 residues. The CDR3 region is CASSSDWTGRNEQYF. The CDR3 DNA reads TGTGCCAGCAGCTCTGATTGGACAGGGCGGAACGAGCAGTACTTC.

This chain connects TRBV6-5 to TRBJ1-3; D unresolved. Deletions cut 0 bases from V and 0 bases from J, with 9 bases between. The CDR3 has 16 residues. Germline CDR1 is MNHEY and CDR2 is SVGAGI. The CDR3 sequence: CASSYSNSFSGNTIYF. DNA for the CDR3: TGTGCCAGCAGTTACTCGAACTCCTTCTCTGGAAACACCATATATTTT.

As regards this clone: The sample holds other DNA sequences that translate to the same CDR3. The rearrangement links TRBV5-1 to TRBJ2-2, with TRBD2 identical over 7 bases. Germline CDR1 and CDR2: SGHRS and YFSETQ. J lost 2 bases, V lost 4 bases, and 2 bases had no gene match. The CDR3 sequence is 14 residues long. The CDR3 loop reads CASSAGLNTGELFF. The CDR3, as DNA: TGCGCCAGCAGCGCGGGACTAAACACCGGGGAGCTGTTTTTT.

The V gene is TRBV19, the J gene TRBJ1-1; 9 bases fit TRBD1. The J segment lost 5 bases and the V segment lost 7 bases, leaving 5 bases of the junction unmatched. The CDR3 loop spans 13 amino acids. Germline V gene sequence: CDR1 LNHDA, CDR2 SQIVND (reference sequence). The CDR3 DNA follows: TGTGCCAGTATCGGGACAGGGAGAACTGAAGCTTTCTTT. This translates into CASIGTGRTEAFF.

This CDR3 is CASSTSGLYNEQFF. For the CDR3, the DNA is TGTGCCAGCAGTACTAGCGGGCTCTACAATGAGCAGTTCTTC. The gene calls are TRBV6-2 or TRBV6-3 and TRBJ2-1, with TRBD2 identical over 9 bases. The CDR3 extends over 14 amino acids. Germline V gene lookup returns CDR1 MNHEY and CDR2 SVGEGT. V shed 5 bases, J shed 3 bases, and the junction held 2 bases outside the gene matches.

This clone has more than one count but fewer than ten. The V gene is TRBV4-3, the J gene TRBJ2-3; maybe TRBD2 (6 bases). This CDR3 contains 16 residues. Per the germline V gene, CDR1 is LGHNA and CDR2 is YSLEER. V lost 0 bases and J lost 1, with 11 bases in between. Written as DNA, the CDR3 is TGCGCCAGCAGCCAAGATATTAGCGGAGGCACAGATACGCAGTATTTT. Encoded protein: CASSQDISGGTDTQYF.

This chain connects TRBV3-1 (or the pseudogene TRBV3-2) to TRBJ1-1, with TRBD1 matching 8 bases. The CDR3 extends over 14 amino acids. Trimming cost V 2 bases and J 5 bases; bases outside gene matches: 4. Germline V gene data show CDR1 as LGHDT and CDR2 as YNNKEL (reference sequence). CDR3 amino acids: CASSQRTGRTEAFF. The CDR3 DNA reads TGTGCCAGCAGCCAAAGGACAGGGAGGACTGAAGCTTTCTTT.

The chain combines TRBV9 with TRBJ2-6, with no clear D. Germline loops: CDR1 SGDLS, CDR2 YYNGEE. The CDR3 totals 13 residues. V was clipped by 4 bases and J by 2 bases, with 4 bases between them. This chain's CDR3 is CASSQTGANVLTF. The CDR3 nucleotides are TGTGCCAGCAGCCAGACTGGGGCCAACGTCCTGACTTTC.

In its sample, this clone was seen once. The J gene is TRBJ2-2, the V gene TRBV3-1 (or the pseudogene TRBV3-2); D gene ambiguous. With 2 bases removed from V and 4 bases from J, the gap between germline ends came to 11 bases. This CDR3 comprises 15 residues. CDR1 LGHDT and CDR2 YNNKEL come from the germline V gene (reference sequence). The CDR3 DNA follows: TGTGCCAGCAGCCAAAATACTCCGGGCACCGGGGAGCTGTTTTTT. It is translated as CASSQNTPGTGELFF.

The J gene is TRBJ1-1, the V gene TRBV3-1 (or the pseudogene TRBV3-2); possible D gene TRBD1, 5 bases. The length of the CDR3 is 13 residues. Germline-derived CDR1 and CDR2 are LGHDT and YNNKEL (reference sequence). V lost 2 bases, J lost 7 bases, and 11 bases lay in between. The CDR3 sequence is CASSQWEGFEAFF. CDR3 nucleotide sequence: TGTGCCAGCAGCCAATGGGAGGGGTTTGAAGCTTTCTTT.

This chain connects TRBV7-2 to TRBJ1-5; no clear D gene. With 5 bases removed from V and 6 bases from J, the gap between germline ends came to 11 bases. The CDR3 consists of 13 residues. Germline V gene data show CDR1 as SGHTA and CDR2 as FQGNSA. The CDR3, as DNA: TGTGCCAGCAGCCGGGTCATGGGTCAGCCCCAGCATTTT. It translates to CASSRVMGQPQHF.

V is TRBV2 and J is TRBJ1-2; the match to TRBD1 covers 7 bases. J gave up 8 bases and V 4 bases, and 7 bases lay outside the gene matches. CDR3 length equals 13 residues. Germline loops: CDR1 SNHLY, CDR2 FYNNEI. The CDR3 loop is CASSGGQRGGYTF. CDR3 bases: TGTGCCAGCAGTGGGGGACAGCGCGGGGGCTACACCTTC.

The chain has TRBV10-3 and TRBJ1-6; 7 bases are a match to TRBD1. The germline CDR1 and CDR2 sequences are ENHRY and SYGVKD. CDR3 size: 16 residues. V lost 5 bases and J lost 0; bases outside the gene matches: 4. CDR3 nucleotides: TGTGCCATCAGTACAGGGGTCAGCTCCTATAATTCACCCCTCCACTTT. This encodes CAISTGVSSYNSPLHF.

This clone was seen once. The chain couples TRBV3-1 (or the pseudogene TRBV3-2) to TRBJ2-3, with 8 bases identical to TRBD1. Losses at the gene ends were 6 bases for V and 4 bases for J; bases not matched to a gene: 3. Germline V CDR1 and CDR2: LGHDT, YNNKEL (reference sequence). The CDR3 consists of 13 residues. CDR3 DNA sequence: TGTGCCAGCAGACCAGGGGGCCCAGATACGCAGTATTTT. Amino acid sequence: CASRPGGPDTQYF.

This chain links TRBV6-5 with TRBJ2-7; tentative D call: TRBD2 (5 bases). V was clipped by 4 bases and J by 1 base, with 8 bases between them. The germline gives CDR1 MNHEY, CDR2 SVGAGI. The CDR3 loop spans 13 amino acids. The CDR3: CASSWPGSYEQYF. The CDR3 nucleotides read TGTGCCAGCAGTTGGCCGGGGTCCTACGAGCAGTACTTC.

The gene calls are TRBV18 and TRBJ2-2, with D maybe TRBD1 (6 bases). The CDR3 has 16 amino acids. The germline CDR1 and CDR2 sequences are KGHSH and LQKENI. Trimming cost V 6 bases and J 1 base, with 15 bases left between them. The CDR3 DNA follows: TGTGCCAGCTCGCCGCTCCGGACAGAGAACACCGGGGAGCTGTTTTTT. Translation gives CASSPLRTENTGELFF.

This clone showed up just once. This chain joins TRBV29-1 and TRBJ1-2; TRBD1 aligns across 9 bases. The CDR3 has 13 amino acids. Germline V CDR1 and CDR2: SQVTM, ANQGSEA. With V trimmed by 0 bases and J by 8 bases, 4 bases remained unmatched. As DNA, the CDR3 is TGCAGCGTTGAAGATGGACAGGGGTGGGGCTACACCTTC. Translated: CSVEDGQGWGYTF. The full variable domain, its missing parts supplied by reference TRBV29-1 and TRBJ1-2, is SAVISQKPSRDICQRGTSLTIQCQVDSQVTMMFWYRQQPGQSLTLIATANQGSEATYESGFVIDKFPISRPNLTFSTLTVSNMSPEDSSIYLCSVEDGQGWGYTFGSGTRLTVV.

This chain joins TRBV7-8 and TRBJ2-7, with 13 bases lining up with TRBD2. This CDR3 spans 15 amino acids. After removal of 7 bases from V and 3 bases from J, the junction contained 6 bases not matched to a gene. Germline-derived CDR1 and CDR2 are SGHVS and FQNEAQ. The chain's CDR3 is CASNRGTSGIYEQYF. The CDR3 DNA reads as TGTGCCAGCAACCGAGGGACTAGCGGGATCTACGAGCAGTACTTC.